This TCR beta chain was identified during a study of early T cells in non-severe SARS-CoV-2 infection. Background on the study: Bulk RNA taken from unsorted whole blood was sequenced, leaving chains unpaired.

TCRdb processed the 5' RACE reads anew with MiXCR; each CDR3 protein has one entry. This table has tens of thousands of distinct CDR3 sequences, 4.5% to 5% appearing once. From germline, CDR1 is SGHNT and CDR2 YENEEA. The V end lost 1 base, the J end lost 7 bases, and 20 bases lay between the germline ends. This CDR3 comprises 17 residues. This clonotype occurred a few times. The sample consisted of whole blood. The chain has TRBV11-3 and TRBJ2-1, with a tentative D call TRBD2 (6 bases). This clonotype was obtained from an adult who was a healthcare worker with PCR-confirmed SARS-CoV-2 infection or an uninfected control (not recorded which). This CDR3 is CASSLGRREIQQNEQFF. Written as DNA, the CDR3 is TGTGCCAGCAGCTTAGGCCGACGGGAGATTCAACAGAATGAGCAGTTCTTC.